This T cell receptor beta chain emerged from a study of OX40 agonist ivuxolimab in advanced cancers. Study information: Dose-escalation patients' cancers were hepatocellular carcinoma, melanoma, renal cell or head and neck cancer. Prior therapy, whether anti-PD-1, anti-PD-L1 or anti-CTLA-4, was allowed, and approximately 37% had some. Study-wide findings and caveats: Undetermined was the antigen specificity of the expanded peripheral T cells.

Produced via immunoSEQ multiplex PCR; TCRdb's table is partial and in-frame only. The repertoire holds more than 85,000 clones, 90% seen once, with approximately 0.34% in the top ten. CDR3 length: 16 residues. V shed 7 bases and J 0 bases; nucleotides not matched to a gene: 11. From germline, CDR1 is WSHSY and CDR2 SAAADI. With regard to this clone: The antigen is unknown.

This chain uses TRBV10-2 with TRBJ2-5; 7 bases line up with TRBD1. The source is an adult with an advanced solid tumor such as melanoma, head and neck, liver or kidney cancer. The starting material was CD4+ or CD8+ T cells sorted from blood, obtained in a trial of the OX40 agonist ivuxolimab. The CDR3 sequence: CASKVGTVGHQETQYF. DNA of the CDR3: TGCGCCAGCAAGGTTGGGACAGTTGGGCACCAAGAGACCCAGTACTTC.